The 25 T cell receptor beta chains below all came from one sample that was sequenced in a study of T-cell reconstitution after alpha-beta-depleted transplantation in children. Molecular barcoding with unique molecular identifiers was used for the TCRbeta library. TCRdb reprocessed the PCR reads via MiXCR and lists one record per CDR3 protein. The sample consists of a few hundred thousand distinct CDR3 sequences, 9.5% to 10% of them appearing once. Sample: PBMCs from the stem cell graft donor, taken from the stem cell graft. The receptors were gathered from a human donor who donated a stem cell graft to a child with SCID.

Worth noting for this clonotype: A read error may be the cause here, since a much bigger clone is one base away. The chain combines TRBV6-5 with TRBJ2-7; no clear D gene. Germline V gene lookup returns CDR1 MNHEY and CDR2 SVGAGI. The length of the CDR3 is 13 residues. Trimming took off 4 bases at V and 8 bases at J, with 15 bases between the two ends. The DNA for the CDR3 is TGTGCCAGCAGTTCGACCTTACCCAAGAAGCAGTACTTC. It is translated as CASSSTLPKKQYF.

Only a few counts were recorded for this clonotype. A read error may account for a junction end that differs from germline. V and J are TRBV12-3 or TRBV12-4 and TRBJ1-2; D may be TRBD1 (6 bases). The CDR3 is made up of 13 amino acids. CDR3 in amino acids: CASRNRVNSGYTF. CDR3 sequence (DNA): TGTGCCAGCAGAAACAGGGTGAACTCTGGCTACACCTTC.

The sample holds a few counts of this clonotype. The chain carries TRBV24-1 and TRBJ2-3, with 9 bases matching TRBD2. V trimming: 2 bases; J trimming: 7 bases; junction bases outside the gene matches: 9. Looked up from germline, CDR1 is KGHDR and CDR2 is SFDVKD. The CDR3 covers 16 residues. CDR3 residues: CATSDSLAGEPYTQYF. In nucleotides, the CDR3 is TGTGCCACCAGTGATTCCTTAGCGGGGGAACCTTATACGCAGTATTTT.

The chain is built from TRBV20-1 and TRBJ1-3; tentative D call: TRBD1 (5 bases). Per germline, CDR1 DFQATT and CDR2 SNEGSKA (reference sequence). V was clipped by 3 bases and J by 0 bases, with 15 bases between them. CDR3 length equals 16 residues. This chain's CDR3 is CSARVGTHASGNTIYF. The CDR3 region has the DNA TGCAGTGCTAGGGTCGGGACGCACGCCTCTGGAAACACCATATATTTT.

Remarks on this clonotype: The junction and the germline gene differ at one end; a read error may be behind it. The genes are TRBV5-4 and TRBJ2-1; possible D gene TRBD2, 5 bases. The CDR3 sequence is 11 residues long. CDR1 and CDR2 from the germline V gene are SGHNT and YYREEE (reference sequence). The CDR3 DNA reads TGTGCCAGCAGCTTGGGCGGGTTGTTGGTCTTC. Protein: CASSLGGLLVF.

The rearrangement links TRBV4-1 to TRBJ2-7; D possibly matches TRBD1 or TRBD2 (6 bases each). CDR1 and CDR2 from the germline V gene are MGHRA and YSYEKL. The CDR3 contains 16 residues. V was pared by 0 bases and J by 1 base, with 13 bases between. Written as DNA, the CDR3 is TGCGCCAGCAGCCAAGACGACGGGGGCGGGTCCTACGAGCAGTACTTC. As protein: CASSQDDGGGSYEQYF.

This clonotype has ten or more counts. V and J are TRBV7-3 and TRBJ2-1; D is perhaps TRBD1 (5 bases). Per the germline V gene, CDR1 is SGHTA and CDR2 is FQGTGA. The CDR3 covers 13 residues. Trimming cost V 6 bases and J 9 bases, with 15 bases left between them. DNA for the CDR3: TGTGCCAGCAGTGAGCAGCCTGGGGCTGAGCAGTTCTTC. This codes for CASSEQPGAEQFF.

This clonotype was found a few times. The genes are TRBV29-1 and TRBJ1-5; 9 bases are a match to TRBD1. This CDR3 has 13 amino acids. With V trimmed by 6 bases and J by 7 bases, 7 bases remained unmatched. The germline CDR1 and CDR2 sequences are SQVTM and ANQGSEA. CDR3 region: CSVGTGIGQPQHF. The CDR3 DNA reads TGCAGCGTCGGGACAGGGATAGGACAGCCCCAGCATTTT.

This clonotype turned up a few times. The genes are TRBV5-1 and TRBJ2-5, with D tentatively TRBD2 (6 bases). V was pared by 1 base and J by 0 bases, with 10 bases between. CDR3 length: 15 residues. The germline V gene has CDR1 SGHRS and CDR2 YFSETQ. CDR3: CASSLPGVNQETQYF. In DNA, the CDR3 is TGCGCCAGCAGCTTGCCGGGGGTAAACCAAGAGACCCAGTACTTC.

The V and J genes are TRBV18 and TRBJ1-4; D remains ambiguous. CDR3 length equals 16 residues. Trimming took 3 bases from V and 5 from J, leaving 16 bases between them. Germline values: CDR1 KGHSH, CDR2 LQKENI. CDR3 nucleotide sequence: TGTGCCAGCTCACCCCTACAGTCAGTGGGGAATGAAAAACTGTTTTTT. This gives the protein CASSPLQSVGNEKLFF.

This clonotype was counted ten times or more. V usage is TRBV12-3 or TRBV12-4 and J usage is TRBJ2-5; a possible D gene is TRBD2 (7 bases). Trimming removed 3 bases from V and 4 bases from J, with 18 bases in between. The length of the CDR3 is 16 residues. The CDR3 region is CASSFAQGRGRETQYF. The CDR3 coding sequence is TGTGCCAGCAGTTTCGCCCAGGGGAGGGGACGAGAGACCCAGTACTTC.

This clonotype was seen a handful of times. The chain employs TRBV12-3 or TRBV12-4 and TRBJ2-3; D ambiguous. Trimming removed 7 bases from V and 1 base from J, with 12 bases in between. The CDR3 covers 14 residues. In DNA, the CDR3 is TGTGCCAGCAACCAGAGAGCTGGCACAGATACGCAGTATTTT. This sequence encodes CASNQRAGTDTQYF.

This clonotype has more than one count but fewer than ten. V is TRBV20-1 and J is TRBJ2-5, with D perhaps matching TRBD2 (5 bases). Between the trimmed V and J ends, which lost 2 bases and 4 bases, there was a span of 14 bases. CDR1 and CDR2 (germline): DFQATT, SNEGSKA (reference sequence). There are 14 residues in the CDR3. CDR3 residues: CSARLAARGETQYF. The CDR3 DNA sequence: TGCAGTGCTAGACTAGCAGCCCGGGGAGAGACCCAGTACTTC.

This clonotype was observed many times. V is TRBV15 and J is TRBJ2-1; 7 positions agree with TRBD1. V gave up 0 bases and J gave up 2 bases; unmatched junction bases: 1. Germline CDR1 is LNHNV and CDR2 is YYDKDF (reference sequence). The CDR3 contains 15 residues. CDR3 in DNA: TGTGCCACCAGCAGAGAACAGGGGCCCTACAATGAGCAGTTCTTC. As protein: CATSREQGPYNEQFF.

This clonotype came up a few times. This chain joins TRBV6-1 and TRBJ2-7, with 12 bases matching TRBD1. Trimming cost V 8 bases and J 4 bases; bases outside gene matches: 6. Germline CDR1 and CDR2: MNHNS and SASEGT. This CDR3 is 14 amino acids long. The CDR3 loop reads CASAPGQGAYEQYF. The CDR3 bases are TGTGCCAGCGCCCCGGGACAGGGGGCTTACGAGCAGTACTTC.

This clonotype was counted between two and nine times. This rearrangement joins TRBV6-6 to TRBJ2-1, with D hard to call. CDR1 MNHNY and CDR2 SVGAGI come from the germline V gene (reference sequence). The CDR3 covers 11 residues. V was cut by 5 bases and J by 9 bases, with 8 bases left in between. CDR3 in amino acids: CASSTESEQFF. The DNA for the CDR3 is TGTGCCAGCAGTACGGAGAGTGAGCAGTTCTTC.

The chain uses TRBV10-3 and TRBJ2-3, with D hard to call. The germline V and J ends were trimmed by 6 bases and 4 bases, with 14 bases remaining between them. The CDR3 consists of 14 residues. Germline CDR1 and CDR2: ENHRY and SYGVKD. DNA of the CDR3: TGTGCCATCAGCCCCACAAAGGTGGCAGATACGCAGTATTTT. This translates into CAISPTKVADTQYF.

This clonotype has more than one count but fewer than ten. In DNA form, the CDR3 reads TGTGCCAGCAGTTACGGCGCCTTACTGGCAGATACGCAGTATTTT. Its translation is CASSYGALLADTQYF. V gene TRBV6-5 combines with J gene TRBJ2-3; D is unclear. The CDR3 runs to 15 residues. Trimming removed 2 bases from V and 4 bases from J, with 13 bases in between. Per the germline V gene, CDR1 is MNHEY and CDR2 is SVGAGI.

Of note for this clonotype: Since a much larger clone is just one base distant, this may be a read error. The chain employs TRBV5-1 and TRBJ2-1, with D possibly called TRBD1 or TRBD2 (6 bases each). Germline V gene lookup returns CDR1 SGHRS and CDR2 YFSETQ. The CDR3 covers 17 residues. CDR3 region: CATSSEGGLGFWNEQFF. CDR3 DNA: TGCGCCACCAGCTCCGAGGGGGGTCTTGGGTTTTGGAATGAGCAGTTCTTC.

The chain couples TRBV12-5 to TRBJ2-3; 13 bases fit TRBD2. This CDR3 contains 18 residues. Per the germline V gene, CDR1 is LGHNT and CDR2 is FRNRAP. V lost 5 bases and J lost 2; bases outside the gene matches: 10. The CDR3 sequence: CASGLTTSGGSDTDTQYF. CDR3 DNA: TGTGCTAGTGGTCTCACGACTAGCGGGGGGTCTGACACAGATACGCAGTATTTT.

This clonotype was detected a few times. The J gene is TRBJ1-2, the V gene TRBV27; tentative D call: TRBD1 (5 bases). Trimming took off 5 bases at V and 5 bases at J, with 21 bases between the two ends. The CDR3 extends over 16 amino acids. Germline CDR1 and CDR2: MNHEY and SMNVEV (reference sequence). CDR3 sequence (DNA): TGTGCCAGCAGTCTCACCCCTCCAGGGTCCAAATATGGCTACACCTTC. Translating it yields CASSLTPPGSKYGYTF.

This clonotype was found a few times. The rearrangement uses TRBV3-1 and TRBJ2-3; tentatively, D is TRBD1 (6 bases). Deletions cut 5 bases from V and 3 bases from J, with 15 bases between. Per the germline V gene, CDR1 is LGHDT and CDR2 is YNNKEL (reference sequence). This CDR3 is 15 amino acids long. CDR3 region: CASSKQGTWTDTQYF. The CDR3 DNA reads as TGTGCCAGCAGCAAGCAGGGGACATGGACAGATACGCAGTATTTT.

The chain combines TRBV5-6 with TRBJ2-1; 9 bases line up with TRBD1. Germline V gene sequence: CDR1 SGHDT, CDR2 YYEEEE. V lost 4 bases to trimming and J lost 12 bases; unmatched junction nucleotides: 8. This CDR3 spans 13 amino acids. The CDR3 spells CASSADRGRGQFF. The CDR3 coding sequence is TGTGCCAGCAGCGCTGACAGGGGGAGGGGGCAGTTCTTC.

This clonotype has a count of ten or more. The CDR3 is CASSFLARSEETQYF. In nucleotides, the CDR3 is TGTGCCAGCAGTTTTCTAGCTCGTAGCGAAGAGACCCAGTACTTC. The chain is built from TRBV12-3 or TRBV12-4 and TRBJ2-5; D perhaps matches TRBD2 (5 bases). The ends were cut back, 3 bases at V and 3 bases at J, with 14 bases in the middle. The CDR3 spans 15 residues.

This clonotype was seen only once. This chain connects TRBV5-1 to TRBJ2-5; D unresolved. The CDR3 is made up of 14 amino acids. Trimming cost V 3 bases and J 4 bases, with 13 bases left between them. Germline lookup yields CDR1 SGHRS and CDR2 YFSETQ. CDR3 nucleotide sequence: TGCGCCAGCAGCTCCGGTGAGGTGAGAGAGACCCAGTACTTC. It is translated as CASSSGEVRETQYF.